This is a list of T cell receptor beta chains from one sample in a study of blood T cell repertoires in COVID-19. Clones were read by immunoSEQ multiplex PCR, and TCRdb kept only the in-frame ones, dropping some. The table lists approximately 500,000 clones, roughly 91% of them singletons. The sample taken for sequencing was peripheral blood. The origin of the receptors is a woman aged 50 to 60 with COVID-19, enrolled during active disease. The CDR3 runs from the conserved cysteine through the conserved F or W. A D gene is named only where the DNA matches it firmly. Clone size is given for some rows only: seen once, a few or many times, or a class if the clone is expanded.

D gene: .; clone size: once; J gene: TRBJ1-5; V gene: TRBV7-9; CDR3 DNA: TGTGCCAGCAGCTTATCAGCGAACAATCAGCCCCAGCATTTT; CDR3 protein: CASSLSANNQPQHF
D gene: .; clone size: .; J gene: TRBJ1-4; V gene: TRBV9; CDR3 DNA: TGTGCCAGCAGCCCCCGCGGATTTAGAGAGGAAAAACTGTTTTTT; CDR3 protein: CASSPRGFREEKLFF
D gene: TRBD1; clone size: few; J gene: TRBJ2-2; V gene: TRBV30; CDR3 DNA: TGTGCCTGGAGCGCCCGCAAACAGGGGGCTTCGCACACCGGGGAGCTGTTTTTT; CDR3 protein: CAWSARKQGASHTGELFF
D gene: .; clone size: .; J gene: TRBJ2-3; V gene: TRBV4-1; CDR3 DNA: TGCGCCAGCAGCCGCCTTGGGAGGGGGGGCACAGATACGCAGTATTTT; CDR3 protein: CASSRLGRGGTDTQYF
D gene: .; clone size: few; J gene: TRBJ2-2; V gene: TRBV2; CDR3 DNA: TGTGCCCGTTCCCAGGGCGCCGGGGAGCTGTTTTTT; CDR3 protein: CARSQGAGELFF
D gene: .; clone size: .; J gene: TRBJ2-1; V gene: TRBV6-6; CDR3 DNA: TGTGCCAGCAGTTCTATGAAGTACAATGAGCAGTTCTTC; CDR3 protein: CASSSMKYNEQFF
D gene: TRBD1; clone size: .; J gene: TRBJ1-2; V gene: TRBV5-1; CDR3 DNA: TGCGCCAGCAGCTCCGGACAGGCGGGGCTCTATGGCTACACCTTC; CDR3 protein: CASSSGQAGLYGYTF
D gene: .; clone size: .; J gene: TRBJ2-1; V gene: TRBV2; CDR3 DNA: TGTGCCAGCAGAGGGACACTAGGATCCTACAATGAGCAGTTCTTC; CDR3 protein: CASRGTLGSYNEQFF
D gene: .; clone size: .; J gene: TRBJ1-3; V gene: TRBV6-5; CDR3 DNA: TGTGCCAGCAGCCCCGGTCTCTCTGGAAACACCATATATTTT; CDR3 protein: CASSPGLSGNTIYF
D gene: .; clone size: .; J gene: TRBJ1-4; V gene: TRBV28; CDR3 DNA: TGTGCCAGCAGTCTACGGGGGGGGGTTGAAAAACTGTTTTTT; CDR3 protein: CASSLRGGVEKLFF
D gene: .; clone size: .; J gene: TRBJ2-7; V gene: TRBV9; CDR3 DNA: TGTGCCAGCAGCGTAGGGCCATACCCAGCCTACGAGCAGTACTTC; CDR3 protein: CASSVGPYPAYEQYF
D gene: TRBD1; clone size: .; J gene: TRBJ2-7; V gene: TRBV7-9; CDR3 DNA: TGTGCCAGCAGCGCCCTCCGGGACAGGGGGCGAGAGCAGTACTTC; CDR3 protein: CASSALRDRGREQYF
D gene: .; clone size: .; J gene: TRBJ1-2; V gene: TRBV7-8; CDR3 DNA: TGTGCCAGCAGCTTAGCTACCGGGAACTATGGCTACACCTTC; CDR3 protein: CASSLATGNYGYTF
D gene: .; clone size: .; J gene: TRBJ1-5; V gene: TRBV9; CDR3 DNA: TGTGCCAGCAGCGTAGGGGCCGATCAGCCCCAGCATTTT; CDR3 protein: CASSVGADQPQHF
D gene: .; clone size: .; J gene: TRBJ2-1; V gene: TRBV4-1; CDR3 DNA: TGCGCCAGCAGCCAAAATCGCGGGGTAATTAATGAGCAGTTCTTC; CDR3 protein: CASSQNRGVINEQFF
D gene: .; clone size: once; J gene: TRBJ1-1; V gene: TRBV5-1; CDR3 DNA: TGCGCCAGCAGCTTGGAAGGAGCAGGGTGGGCTTTCTTT; CDR3 protein: CASSLEGAGWAFF
D gene: TRBD2; clone size: .; J gene: TRBJ2-3; V gene: TRBV19; CDR3 DNA: TGTGCCAGTAGTGGCCCCTCTAGCGGACACACAGATACGCAGTATTTT; CDR3 protein: CASSGPSSGHTDTQYF
D gene: TRBD2; clone size: .; J gene: TRBJ2-1; V gene: TRBV20-1; CDR3 DNA: TGCAGTGCTGAACTGACTAGCGGGGAGTTCTTC; CDR3 protein: CSAELTSGEFF
D gene: .; clone size: .; J gene: TRBJ1-3; V gene: TRBV18; CDR3 DNA: TGTGCCAGCTCACCACTCACAGGATCAGGAAACACCATATATTTT; CDR3 protein: CASSPLTGSGNTIYF
D gene: TRBD1; clone size: .; J gene: TRBJ1-2; V gene: TRBV5-1; CDR3 DNA: TGCGCCAGCAGCCCGGGACAGCTAAACTATGGCTACACCTTC; CDR3 protein: CASSPGQLNYGYTF
D gene: .; clone size: once; J gene: TRBJ1-5; V gene: TRBV21-1; CDR3 DNA: TGTGCCGGACTGGGAGATCATAGCAATCAGCCCCAGCATTTT; CDR3 protein: CAGLGDHSNQPQHF
D gene: TRBD1; clone size: .; J gene: TRBJ1-2; V gene: TRBV12-3/TRBV12-4; CDR3 DNA: TGTGCCAGCAGCCAGGGGGGCTATGGCTACACCTTC; CDR3 protein: CASSQGGYGYTF
D gene: TRBD2; clone size: .; J gene: TRBJ2-1; V gene: TRBV7-9; CDR3 DNA: TGTGCCAGCGGAGATGGACTAGCGGGGGGACGGGGTGAGCAGTTCTTC; CDR3 protein: CASGDGLAGGRGEQFF
D gene: .; clone size: .; J gene: TRBJ1-2; V gene: TRBV12-5; CDR3 DNA: TGTGCTAGTGCTGAGGCGGAGGGGCGATACCTAAACTATGGCTACACCTTC; CDR3 protein: CASAEAEGRYLNYGYTF
D gene: .; clone size: .; J gene: TRBJ2-2; V gene: TRBV7-8; CDR3 DNA: TGTGCCAGCAGCTTAGACTTCCCGAACACCGGGGAGCTGTTTTTT; CDR3 protein: CASSLDFPNTGELFF
D gene: TRBD1; clone size: once; J gene: TRBJ2-2; V gene: TRBV5-1; CDR3 DNA: TGCGCCAGCAGAACGGGACAGCCTAACACCGGGGAGCTGTTTTTT; CDR3 protein: CASRTGQPNTGELFF
D gene: .; clone size: once; J gene: TRBJ1-4; V gene: TRBV3-1/TRBV3-2; CDR3 DNA: TGTGCCAGCAGCCTCCACGGGGGGGAAAAACTGTTTTTT; CDR3 protein: CASSLHGGEKLFF
D gene: TRBD1; clone size: few; J gene: TRBJ1-2; V gene: TRBV4-1; CDR3 DNA: TGCGCCAGCAGCCAAGCGCCACAGGGGACCTATGGCTACACCTTC; CDR3 protein: CASSQAPQGTYGYTF
D gene: .; clone size: .; J gene: TRBJ1-2; V gene: TRBV3-1/TRBV3-2; CDR3 DNA: TGTGCCAGCAGCCAAAGCCCCAAGAACAGGGATGGAGGCTACACCTTC; CDR3 protein: CASSQSPKNRDGGYTF
D gene: .; clone size: few; J gene: TRBJ2-7; V gene: TRBV10-1; CDR3 DNA: TGCGCCAGCAGTGAGAGTTCGGAGGGGCGCGAGCAGTACTTC; CDR3 protein: CASSESSEGREQYF
D gene: TRBD1; clone size: .; J gene: TRBJ1-1; V gene: TRBV11-3; CDR3 DNA: TGTGCCAGCAGCTCACCAGGGGGCAGGGACACTGAAGCTTTCTTT; CDR3 protein: CASSSPGGRDTEAFF
D gene: .; clone size: .; J gene: TRBJ1-2; V gene: TRBV7-3; CDR3 DNA: TGTGCCAGCAGCTTGACGACGACAGGAGACTACACCTTC; CDR3 protein: CASSLTTTGDYTF
D gene: .; clone size: .; J gene: TRBJ2-1; V gene: TRBV27; CDR3 DNA: TGTGCCAGCAGACTCTACAATGAGCAGTTCTTC; CDR3 protein: CASRLYNEQFF
D gene: TRBD2; clone size: .; J gene: TRBJ2-1; V gene: TRBV19; CDR3 DNA: TGTGCCAGTAGTCCCGCGGGACTAGCGGGGTTTTCCTACAATGAGCAGTTCTTC; CDR3 protein: CASSPAGLAGFSYNEQFF
D gene: .; clone size: .; J gene: TRBJ1-1; V gene: TRBV12-3/TRBV12-4; CDR3 DNA: TGTGCCAGCAGTCTCTCAGGGGACACTGAAGCTTTCTTT; CDR3 protein: CASSLSGDTEAFF
D gene: TRBD1; clone size: .; J gene: TRBJ2-5; V gene: TRBV5-6; CDR3 DNA: TGTGCCAGCAGCACAGGGGGGTTCCAAGAGACCCAGTACTTC; CDR3 protein: CASSTGGFQETQYF
D gene: .; clone size: .; J gene: TRBJ1-1; V gene: TRBV5-6; CDR3 DNA: TGTGCCAGCAGCTTGTTACAGGCGAACACTGAAGCTTTCTTT; CDR3 protein: CASSLLQANTEAFF
D gene: .; clone size: .; J gene: TRBJ1-2; V gene: TRBV28; CDR3 DNA: TGTGCCAGCAGTGTTAGGGGCTTACAGGCCTCAGCTAACTATGGCTACACCTTC; CDR3 protein: CASSVRGLQASANYGYTF
D gene: TRBD1; clone size: .; J gene: TRBJ1-2; V gene: TRBV6-5; CDR3 DNA: TGTGCCAGCAGTTACTCGTCCACCTCAGGGGGTGGCTACACCTTC; CDR3 protein: CASSYSSTSGGGYTF
D gene: .; clone size: .; J gene: TRBJ1-5; V gene: TRBV28; CDR3 DNA: TGTGCCAGCAGTTTCGCGGGGAGGGTCAATCAGCCCCAGCATTTT; CDR3 protein: CASSFAGRVNQPQHF
D gene: .; clone size: .; J gene: TRBJ1-1; V gene: TRBV11-2; CDR3 DNA: TGTGCCAGCAGCCCGACTTTAGGCCAGTACACTGAAGCTTTCTTT; CDR3 protein: CASSPTLGQYTEAFF
D gene: .; clone size: once; J gene: TRBJ1-2; V gene: TRBV12-3/TRBV12-4; CDR3 DNA: TGTGCCAGCAGTTCCCCTCTAGGTGGCTACACCTTC; CDR3 protein: CASSSPLGGYTF